Listed below are T cell receptor beta chains from one sample, sequenced in a study of blood T cell repertoires in COVID-19. Method: immunoSEQ multiplex PCR; TCRdb's copy keeps in-frame clones and lacks some. This sample has under 250,000 clones, with 81% found just once. Sequenced sample: PBMCs or T cells enriched from blood (not recorded which). The source of these receptors is a woman in her forties or fifties with acute COVID-19. Each CDR3 is given with its conserved first and last residue.

v_call: TRBV27; j_call: TRBJ2-1; cdr3_aa: CASSSFGRGDYNEQFF
v_call: TRBV30; j_call: TRBJ1-4; cdr3_aa: CAWSVSGGDGKLFF
v_call: TRBV5-1; j_call: TRBJ2-3; cdr3_aa: CASSLQGHTDTQYF
v_call: TRBV28; j_call: TRBJ1-5; cdr3_aa: CASRQHSGRGGYSNQPQHF
v_call: TRBV7-9; j_call: TRBJ1-5; cdr3_aa: CASSLGTGKSNQPQHF
v_call: TRBV29-1; j_call: TRBJ1-5; cdr3_aa: CSVRETYDQPQHF
v_call: TRBV20-1; j_call: TRBJ1-1; cdr3_aa: CSASVSVITEAFF
v_call: TRBV6-5; j_call: TRBJ1-4; cdr3_aa: CASSMGRSNEKLFF
v_call: TRBV5-1; j_call: TRBJ1-6; cdr3_aa: CASSSRIESPLHF
v_call: TRBV6-2/TRBV6-3; j_call: TRBJ1-1; cdr3_aa: CASSYKVRTEAFF
v_call: TRBV21-1; j_call: TRBJ2-1; cdr3_aa: CASSKFNKGCEGQGCPLTNNEQFF
v_call: TRBV19; j_call: TRBJ1-5; cdr3_aa: CASSLDSYSNQPQHF
v_call: TRBV7-2; j_call: TRBJ2-5; cdr3_aa: CASSADRGSQETQYF
v_call: TRBV7-2; j_call: TRBJ2-3; cdr3_aa: CASSVLAGGSADTQYF
v_call: TRBV19; j_call: TRBJ1-1; cdr3_aa: CASSIGAGRGVPEAFF
v_call: TRBV6-6; j_call: TRBJ2-3; cdr3_aa: CASSFKGDTQYF
v_call: TRBV3-1/TRBV3-2; j_call: TRBJ2-5; cdr3_aa: CASSPSGGRETQYF
v_call: TRBV6-1; j_call: TRBJ1-5; cdr3_aa: CASSEEFRGRDQPQHF
v_call: TRBV5-6; j_call: TRBJ1-4; cdr3_aa: CASSFFYATNEKLFF
v_call: TRBV5-5; j_call: TRBJ1-1; cdr3_aa: CASSRNTEAFF
v_call: TRBV5-6; j_call: TRBJ2-2; cdr3_aa: CASSFDRAGELFF
v_call: TRBV28; j_call: TRBJ2-3; cdr3_aa: CASSLATDTQYF
v_call: TRBV28; j_call: TRBJ2-3; cdr3_aa: CASSFHPSGGGSTDTQYF
v_call: TRBV7-5; j_call: TRBJ2-1; cdr3_aa: CARSLVDRGSGGDEQFF
v_call: TRBV7-8; j_call: TRBJ2-3; cdr3_aa: CASSLIVRDRGLESF
v_call: TRBV6-6; j_call: TRBJ1-1; cdr3_aa: CASTRGGQTNEAFF
v_call: TRBV5-1; j_call: TRBJ2-2; cdr3_aa: CASSSEALTGELFF
v_call: TRBV9; j_call: TRBJ1-4; cdr3_aa: CASSVGWQEKLFF
v_call: TRBV6-2/TRBV6-3; j_call: TRBJ2-1; cdr3_aa: CASSSGTSVGNEQFF
v_call: TRBV6-6; j_call: TRBJ1-1; cdr3_aa: CASMTKGAEAFF
v_call: TRBV19; j_call: TRBJ1-6; cdr3_aa: CASSIRGGENSPLHF
v_call: TRBV7-2; j_call: TRBJ2-7; cdr3_aa: CASSLDGGGIPYEQYF
v_call: TRBV7-2; j_call: TRBJ1-5; cdr3_aa: CASSDRVGNQPQHF
v_call: TRBV2; j_call: TRBJ1-1; cdr3_aa: CASSEWLSNTEAFF
v_call: TRBV28; j_call: TRBJ1-5; cdr3_aa: CASSPPGGNQPQHF
v_call: TRBV21-1; j_call: TRBJ1-5; cdr3_aa: CASVRGRQPQHF
v_call: TRBV3-1/TRBV3-2; j_call: TRBJ1-2; cdr3_aa: CASSQNPDRTANYGYTF